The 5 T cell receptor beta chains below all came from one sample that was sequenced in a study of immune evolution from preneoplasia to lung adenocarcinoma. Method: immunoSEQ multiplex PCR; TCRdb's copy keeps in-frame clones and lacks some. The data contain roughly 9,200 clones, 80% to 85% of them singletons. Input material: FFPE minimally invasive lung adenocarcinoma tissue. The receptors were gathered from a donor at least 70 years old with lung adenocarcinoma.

The chain's CDR3 is CASSLVGQYGYTF. CDR3 bases: TGCGCCAGCAGCTTGGTAGGTCAGTATGGCTACACCTTC. The gene calls are TRBV5-1 and TRBJ1-2; no reliable D call. The V gene's germline CDR1 is SGHRS and CDR2 YFSETQ. The CDR3 is made up of 13 amino acids. V was pared by 0 bases and J by 5 bases, with 8 bases between.

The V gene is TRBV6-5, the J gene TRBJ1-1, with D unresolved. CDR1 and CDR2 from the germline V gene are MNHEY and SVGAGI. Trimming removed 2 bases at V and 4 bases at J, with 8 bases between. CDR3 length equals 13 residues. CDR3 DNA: TGTGCCAGCAGTTACGTGCTCAGCACTGAAGCTTTCTTT. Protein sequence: CASSYVLSTEAFF.

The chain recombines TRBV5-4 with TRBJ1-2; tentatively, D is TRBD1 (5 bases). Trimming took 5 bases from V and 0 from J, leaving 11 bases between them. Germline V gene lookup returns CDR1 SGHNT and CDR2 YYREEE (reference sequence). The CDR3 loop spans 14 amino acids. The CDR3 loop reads CASSPGGSNYGYTF. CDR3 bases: TGTGCCAGCAGTCCTGGGGGTTCTAACTATGGCTACACCTTC.

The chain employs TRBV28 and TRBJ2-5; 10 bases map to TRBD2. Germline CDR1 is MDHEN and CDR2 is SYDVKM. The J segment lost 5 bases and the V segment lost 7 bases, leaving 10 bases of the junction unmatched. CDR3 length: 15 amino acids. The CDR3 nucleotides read TGTGCCAGCACCCCAGCGGGGGGGCGAAGGGAGACCCAGTACTTC. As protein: CASTPAGGRRETQYF. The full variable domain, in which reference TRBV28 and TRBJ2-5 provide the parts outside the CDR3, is DVKVTQSSRYLVKRTGEKVFLECVQDMDHENMFWYRQDPGLGLRLIYFSYDVKMKEKGDIPEGYSVSREKKERFSLILESASTNQTSMYLCASTPAGGRRETQYFGPGTRLLVL.

CDR3 loop: CASRDAGELFF. CDR3 DNA: TGTGCCAGCCGGGACGCCGGGGAGCTGTTTTTT. The gene calls are TRBV6-4 and TRBJ2-2; the D gene could be TRBD1 or TRBD2 (5 bases each). The CDR3 is 11 residues long. V was trimmed by 8 bases and J by 6 bases, leaving 7 bases between them. The germline CDR1 and CDR2 sequences are MRHNA and SNTAGT.